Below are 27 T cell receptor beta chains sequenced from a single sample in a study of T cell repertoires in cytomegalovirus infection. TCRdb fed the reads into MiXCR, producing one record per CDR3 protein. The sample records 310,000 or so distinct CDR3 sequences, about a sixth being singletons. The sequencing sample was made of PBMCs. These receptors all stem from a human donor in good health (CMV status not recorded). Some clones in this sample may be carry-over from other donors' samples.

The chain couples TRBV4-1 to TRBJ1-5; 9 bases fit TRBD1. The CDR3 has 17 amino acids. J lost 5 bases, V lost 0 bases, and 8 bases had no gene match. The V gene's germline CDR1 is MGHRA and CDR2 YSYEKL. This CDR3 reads CASSQDGGQGPHQPQHF. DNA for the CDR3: TGCGCCAGCAGCCAAGATGGGGGACAGGGTCCTCATCAGCCCCAGCATTTT.

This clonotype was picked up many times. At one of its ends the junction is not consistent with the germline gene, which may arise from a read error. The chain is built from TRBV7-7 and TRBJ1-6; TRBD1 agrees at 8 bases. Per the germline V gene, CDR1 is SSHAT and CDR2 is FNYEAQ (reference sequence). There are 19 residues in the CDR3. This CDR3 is CASSLEQLGDRTYNSPLHF. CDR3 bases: TGTGCTAGCAGCTTAGAACAGCTGGGGGACAGGACCTATAATTCACCCCTCCACTTT. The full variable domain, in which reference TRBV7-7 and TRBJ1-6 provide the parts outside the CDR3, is GAGVSQSPRYKVTKRGQDVTLRCDPISSHATLYWYQQALGQGPEFLTYFNYEAQPDKSGLPSDRFSAERPEGSISTLTIQRTEQRDSAMYRCASSLEQLGDRTYNSPLHFGNGTRLTVT.

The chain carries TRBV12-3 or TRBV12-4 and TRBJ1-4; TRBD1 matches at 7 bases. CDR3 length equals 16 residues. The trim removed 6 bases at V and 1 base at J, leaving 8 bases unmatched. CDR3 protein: CASSRGGRGTNEKLFF. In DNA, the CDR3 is TGTGCCAGCAGCCGAGGGGGCAGGGGAACTAATGAAAAACTGTTTTTT.

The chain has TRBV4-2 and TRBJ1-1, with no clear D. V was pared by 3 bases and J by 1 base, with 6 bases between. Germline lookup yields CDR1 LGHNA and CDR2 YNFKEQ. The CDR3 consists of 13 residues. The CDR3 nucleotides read TGTGCCAGCAGCCAGGTTTGGAACACTGAAGCTTTCTTT. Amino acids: CASSQVWNTEAFF.

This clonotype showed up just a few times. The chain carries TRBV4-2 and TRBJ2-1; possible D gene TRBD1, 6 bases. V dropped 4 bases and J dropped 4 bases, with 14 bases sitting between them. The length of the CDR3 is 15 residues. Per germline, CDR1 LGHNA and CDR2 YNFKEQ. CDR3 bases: TGTGCCAGCAGCCTGGGGACATACGTTTACAATGAGCAGTTCTTC. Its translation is CASSLGTYVYNEQFF.

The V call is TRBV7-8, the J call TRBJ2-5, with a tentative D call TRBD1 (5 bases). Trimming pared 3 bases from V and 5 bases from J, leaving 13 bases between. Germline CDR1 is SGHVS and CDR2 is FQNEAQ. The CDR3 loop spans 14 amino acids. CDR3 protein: CASSFQGFRETQYF. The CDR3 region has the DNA TGTGCCAGCAGCTTCCAGGGCTTCCGGGAGACCCAGTACTTC.

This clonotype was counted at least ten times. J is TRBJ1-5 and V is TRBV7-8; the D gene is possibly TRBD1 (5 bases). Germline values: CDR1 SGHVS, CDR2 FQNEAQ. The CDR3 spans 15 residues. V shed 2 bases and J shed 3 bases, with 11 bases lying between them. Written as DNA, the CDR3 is TGTGCCAGCAGCTTAACCGACAGAGACAATCAGCCCCAGCATTTT. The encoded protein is CASSLTDRDNQPQHF.

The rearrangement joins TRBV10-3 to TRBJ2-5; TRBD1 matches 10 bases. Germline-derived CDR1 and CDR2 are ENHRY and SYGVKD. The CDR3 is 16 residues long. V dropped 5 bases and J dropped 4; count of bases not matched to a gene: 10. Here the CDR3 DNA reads TGTGCCATCAGTCCAGGGCGTAGACAGGGGGCAGAGACCCAGTACTTC. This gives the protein CAISPGRRQGAETQYF.

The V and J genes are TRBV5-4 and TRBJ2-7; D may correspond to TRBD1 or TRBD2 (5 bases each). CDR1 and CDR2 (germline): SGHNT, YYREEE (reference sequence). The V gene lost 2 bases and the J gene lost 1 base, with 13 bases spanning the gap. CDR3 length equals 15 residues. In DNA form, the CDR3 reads TGTGCCAGCAGCTTACGGGACGGGCAGTCCTACGAGCAGTACTTC. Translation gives CASSLRDGQSYEQYF.

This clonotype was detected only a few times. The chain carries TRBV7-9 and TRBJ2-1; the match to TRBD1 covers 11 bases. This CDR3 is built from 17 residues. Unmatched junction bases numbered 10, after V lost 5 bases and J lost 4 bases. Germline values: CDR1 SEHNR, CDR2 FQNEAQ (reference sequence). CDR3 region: CASSPRPGTGGYNEQFF. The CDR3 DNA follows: TGTGCCAGCAGCCCAAGACCCGGGACAGGGGGTTACAATGAGCAGTTCTTC. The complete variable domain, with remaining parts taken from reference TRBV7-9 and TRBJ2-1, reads DTGVSQNPRHKITKRGQNVTFRCDPISEHNRLYWYRQTLGQGPEFLTYFQNEAQLEKSRLLSDRFSAERPKGSFSTLEIQRTEQGDSAMYLCASSPRPGTGGYNEQFFGPGTRLTVL.

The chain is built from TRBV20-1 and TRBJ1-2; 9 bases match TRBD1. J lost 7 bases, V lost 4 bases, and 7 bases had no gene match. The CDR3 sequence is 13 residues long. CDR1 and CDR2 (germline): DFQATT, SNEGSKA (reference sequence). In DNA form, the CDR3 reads TGCAGTGCTAAAACAGGGGGCATAAGTGGCTACACCTTC. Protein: CSAKTGGISGYTF.

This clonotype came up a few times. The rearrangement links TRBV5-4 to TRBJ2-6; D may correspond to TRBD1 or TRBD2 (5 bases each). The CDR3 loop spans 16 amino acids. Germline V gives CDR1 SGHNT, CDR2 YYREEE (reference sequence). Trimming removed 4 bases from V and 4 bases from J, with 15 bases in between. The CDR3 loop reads CASSPSAGSGANVLTF. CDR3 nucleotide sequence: TGTGCCAGCAGCCCCTCAGCAGGGAGCGGGGCCAACGTCCTGACTTTC.

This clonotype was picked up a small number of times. The CDR3 here is CASSYSIMRRNYGYTF. The CDR3, as DNA: TGTGCCAGCAGTTACTCGATCATGAGACGGAACTATGGCTACACCTTC. The V gene is TRBV6-5, the J gene TRBJ1-2, with D uncertain. Germline CDR1 is MNHEY and CDR2 is SVGAGI. V was trimmed by 0 bases and J by 2 bases, leaving 13 bases between them. CDR3 length: 16 residues.

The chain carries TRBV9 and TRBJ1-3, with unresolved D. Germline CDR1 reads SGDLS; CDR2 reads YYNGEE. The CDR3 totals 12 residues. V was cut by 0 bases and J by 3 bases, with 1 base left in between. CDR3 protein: CASSVDGNTIYF. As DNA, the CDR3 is TGTGCCAGCAGCGTAGATGGAAACACCATATATTTT.

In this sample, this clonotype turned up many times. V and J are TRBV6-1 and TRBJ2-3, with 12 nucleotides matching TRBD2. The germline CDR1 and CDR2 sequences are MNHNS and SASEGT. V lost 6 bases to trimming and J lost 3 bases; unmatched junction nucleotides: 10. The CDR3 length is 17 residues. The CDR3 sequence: CASRETQTSGGTDTQYF. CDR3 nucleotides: TGTGCCAGCAGGGAAACCCAGACTAGCGGGGGAACAGATACGCAGTATTTT.

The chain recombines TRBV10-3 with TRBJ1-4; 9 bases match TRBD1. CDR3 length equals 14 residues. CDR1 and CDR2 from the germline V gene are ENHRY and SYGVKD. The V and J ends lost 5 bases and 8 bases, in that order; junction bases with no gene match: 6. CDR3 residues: CAISPRTGDEKLFF. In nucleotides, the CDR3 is TGTGCCATCAGTCCCCGGACAGGGGACGAAAAACTGTTTTTT.

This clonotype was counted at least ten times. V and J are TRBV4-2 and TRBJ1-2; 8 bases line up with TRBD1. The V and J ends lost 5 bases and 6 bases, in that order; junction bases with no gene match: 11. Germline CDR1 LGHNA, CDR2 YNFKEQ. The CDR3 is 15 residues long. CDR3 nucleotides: TGTGCCAGCAGCAAAGGACAGGGCGAGAGAGATGGCTACACCTTC. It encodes CASSKGQGERDGYTF.

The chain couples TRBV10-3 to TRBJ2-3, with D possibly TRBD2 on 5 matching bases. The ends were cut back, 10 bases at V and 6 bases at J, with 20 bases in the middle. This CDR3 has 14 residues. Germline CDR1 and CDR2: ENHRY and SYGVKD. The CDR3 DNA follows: TGTGCCACCAAAGCGGCTAGGAATTCCGATACGCAGTATTTT. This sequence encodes CATKAARNSDTQYF.

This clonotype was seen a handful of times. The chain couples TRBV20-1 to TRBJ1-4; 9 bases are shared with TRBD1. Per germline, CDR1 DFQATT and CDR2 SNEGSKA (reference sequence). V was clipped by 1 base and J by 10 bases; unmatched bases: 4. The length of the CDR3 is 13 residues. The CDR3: CSARGDREGKLFF. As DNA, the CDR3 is TGCAGTGCTAGAGGGGACAGGGAAGGAAAACTGTTTTTT.

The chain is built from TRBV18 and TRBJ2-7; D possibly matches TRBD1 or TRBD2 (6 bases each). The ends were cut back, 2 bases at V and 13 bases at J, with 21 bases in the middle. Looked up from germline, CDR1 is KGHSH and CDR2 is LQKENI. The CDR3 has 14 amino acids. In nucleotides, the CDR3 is TGTGCCAGCTCACCAGCCGGGGGCGACTCTGAGTATTACTTC. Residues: CASSPAGGDSEYYF.

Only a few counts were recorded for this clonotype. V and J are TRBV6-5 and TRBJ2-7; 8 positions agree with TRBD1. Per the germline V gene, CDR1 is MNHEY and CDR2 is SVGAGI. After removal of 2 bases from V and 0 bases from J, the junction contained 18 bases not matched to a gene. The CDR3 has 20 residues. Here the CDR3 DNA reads TGTGCCAGCAGTTACGGGCGACAGGGGCCGCATCTGAAGAGCTCCTACGAGCAGTACTTC. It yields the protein CASSYGRQGPHLKSSYEQYF.

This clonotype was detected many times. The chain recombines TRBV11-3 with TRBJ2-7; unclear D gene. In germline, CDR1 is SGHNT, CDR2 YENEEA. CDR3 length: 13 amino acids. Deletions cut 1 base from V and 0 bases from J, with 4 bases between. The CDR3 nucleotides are TGTGCCAGCAGCTTAGTCCCCTCCTACGAGCAGTACTTC. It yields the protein CASSLVPSYEQYF.

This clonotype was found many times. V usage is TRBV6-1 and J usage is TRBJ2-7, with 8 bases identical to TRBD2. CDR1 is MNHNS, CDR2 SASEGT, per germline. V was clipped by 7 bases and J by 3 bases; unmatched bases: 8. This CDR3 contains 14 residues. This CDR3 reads CASTPLAGNYEQYF. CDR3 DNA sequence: TGTGCCAGCACCCCATTAGCGGGGAACTACGAGCAGTACTTC.

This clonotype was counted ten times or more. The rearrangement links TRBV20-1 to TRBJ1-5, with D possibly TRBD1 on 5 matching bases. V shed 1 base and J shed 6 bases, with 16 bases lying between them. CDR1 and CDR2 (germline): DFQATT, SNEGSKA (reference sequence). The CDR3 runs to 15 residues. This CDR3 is CSARARGLRGQPQHF. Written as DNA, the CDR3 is TGCAGTGCTAGAGCCCGGGGTCTGAGGGGTCAGCCCCAGCATTTT.

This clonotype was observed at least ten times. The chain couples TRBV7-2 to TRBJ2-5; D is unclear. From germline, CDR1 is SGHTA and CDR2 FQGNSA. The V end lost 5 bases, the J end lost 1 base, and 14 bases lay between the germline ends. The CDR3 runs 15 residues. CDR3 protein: CASSPRRAFQETQYF. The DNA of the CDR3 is TGTGCCAGCAGCCCACGACGGGCCTTCCAAGAGACCCAGTACTTC.

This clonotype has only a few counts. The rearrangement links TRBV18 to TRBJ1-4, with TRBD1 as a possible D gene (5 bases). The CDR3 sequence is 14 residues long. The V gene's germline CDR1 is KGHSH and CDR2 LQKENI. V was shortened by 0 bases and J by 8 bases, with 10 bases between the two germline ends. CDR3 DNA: TGTGCCAGCTCACCACCCGGGGCGGTCGAAAAACTGTTTTTT. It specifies CASSPPGAVEKLFF.

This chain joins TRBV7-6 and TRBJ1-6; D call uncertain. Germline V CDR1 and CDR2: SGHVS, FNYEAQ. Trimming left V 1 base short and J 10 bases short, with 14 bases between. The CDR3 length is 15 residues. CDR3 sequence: CASSLGSHSQSPLHF. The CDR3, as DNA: TGTGCCAGCAGCTTAGGAAGTCACAGTCAATCACCCCTCCACTTT. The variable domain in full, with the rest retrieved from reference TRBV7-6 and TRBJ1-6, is GAGVSQSPRYKVTKRGQDVALRCDPISGHVSLYWYRQALGQGPEFLTYFNYEAQQDKSGLPNDRFSAERPEGSISTLTIQRTEQRDSAMYRCASSLGSHSQSPLHFGNGTRLTVT.